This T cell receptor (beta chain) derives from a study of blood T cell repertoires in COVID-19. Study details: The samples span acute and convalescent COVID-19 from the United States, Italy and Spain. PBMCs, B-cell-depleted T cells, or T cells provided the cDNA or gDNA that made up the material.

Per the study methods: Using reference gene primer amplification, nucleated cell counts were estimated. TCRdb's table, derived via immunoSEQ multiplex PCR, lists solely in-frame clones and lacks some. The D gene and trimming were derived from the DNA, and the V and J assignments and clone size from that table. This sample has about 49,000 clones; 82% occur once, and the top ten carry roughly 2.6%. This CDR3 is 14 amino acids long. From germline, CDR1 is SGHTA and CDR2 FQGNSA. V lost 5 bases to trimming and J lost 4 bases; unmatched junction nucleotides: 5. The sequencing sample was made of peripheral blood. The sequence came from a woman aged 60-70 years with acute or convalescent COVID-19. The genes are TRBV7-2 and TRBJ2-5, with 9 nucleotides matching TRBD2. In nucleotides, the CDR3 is TGTGCCAGCAGCCCAGGGACTAGCAGAGAGACCCAGTACTTC. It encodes CASSPGTSRETQYF.